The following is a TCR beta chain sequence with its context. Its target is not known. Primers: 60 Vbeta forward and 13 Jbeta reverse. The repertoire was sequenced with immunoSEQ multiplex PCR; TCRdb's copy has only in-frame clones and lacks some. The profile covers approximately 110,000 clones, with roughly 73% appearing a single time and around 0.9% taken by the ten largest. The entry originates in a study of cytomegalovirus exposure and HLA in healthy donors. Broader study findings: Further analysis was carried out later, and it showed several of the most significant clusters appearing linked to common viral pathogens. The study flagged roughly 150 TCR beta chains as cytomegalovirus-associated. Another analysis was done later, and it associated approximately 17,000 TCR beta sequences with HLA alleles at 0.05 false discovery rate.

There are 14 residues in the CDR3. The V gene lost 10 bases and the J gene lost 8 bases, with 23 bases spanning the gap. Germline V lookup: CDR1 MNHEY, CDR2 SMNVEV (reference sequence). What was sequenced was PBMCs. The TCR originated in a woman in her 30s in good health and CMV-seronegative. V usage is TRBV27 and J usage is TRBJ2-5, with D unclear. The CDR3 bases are TGTGCCACCTCGTTTTCGGGTACATCGAGTACCCAGTACTTC. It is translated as CATSFSGTSSTQYF.